This T cell receptor beta chain emerged from a study of CD8+ T cells in alopecia areata. Only a few counts were recorded for this clone. Its antigen is not known. Following RNA extraction, reverse transcription yielded cDNA that acted as the sequencing template. Assay: immunoSEQ multiplex PCR; the TCRdb copy retains only in-frame clones and omits some. Among roughly 100,000 clones, roughly half were seen once, and the ten largest hold about 9%. Using a FACSAria, the CD4+ and CD8+ T cells were sorted from the PBMCs. Findings and caveats of the study: Lesional scalp displayed greater clonality than normal scalp, most notably in alopecia totalis/universalis.

Germline V gives CDR1 SGHNT, CDR2 YYREEE (reference sequence). Trimming shortened V by 3 bases and J by 5 bases, and 18 bases separated the two germline ends. CDR3 length: 16 residues. J is TRBJ2-1 and V is TRBV5-4; tentative D call: TRBD2 (5 bases). Input material: CD4+ T cells sorted from blood. This receptor was identified in a human donor in good health. CDR3 amino acids: CASSSRLSKIDNEQFF. CDR3 sequence (DNA): TGTGCCAGCAGCTCGAGACTATCCAAGATTGACAATGAGCAGTTCTTC.